This section outlines one T cell receptor beta chain sequence together with its context. PCR was performed using 60 Vbeta and 13 Jbeta primers. Per the original methods: Approximately 11 million of the approximately 80 million unique TCR beta chains counted in a later analysis were shared. Sequenced by immunoSEQ multiplex PCR; TCRdb stores in-frame clones only, minus some. The V and J calls and the clone size are those of that table, but D and trimming were determined from the DNA. The table records 200,000 to 300,000 clones, roughly 85% of them present only once. These data belong to a study of cytomegalovirus exposure and HLA in healthy donors. CDR1 and CDR2 (germline): SGHAT, FQDESV (reference sequence). V lost 1 base to trimming and J lost 4 bases; unmatched junction nucleotides: 6. The CDR3 totals 16 residues.

The specimen sequenced was PBMCs. The clonotype originates from a girl aged 2 to 9 in good health and CMV-seronegative. The chain carries TRBV11-1 and TRBJ2-1; 8 bases fit TRBD2. CDR3 bases: TGTGCCAGCAGCTTAGGCGTAGCGGGGTTATACAATGAGCAGTTCTTC. Amino acids: CASSLGVAGLYNEQFF.